This paragraph covers one T cell receptor (beta chain) sequence. The antigen remains unidentified. Looked up from germline, CDR1 is SGHDT and CDR2 is YYEEEE. The CDR3 has 14 amino acids. V lost 3 bases and J lost 5; bases outside the gene matches: 8. This sample stems from a study of T-cell memory formation after mild COVID-19. The wider study: Across donors, TCR clusters were largely donor specific.

Findings of the study overall: Confirmation of SARS-CoV-2 specificity was lacking for second-wave clones peaking day 37. CD4+ contracting clones were found mainly in CM and EM, and CD8+ ones in EMRA.

TCRdb processed the 5' RACE reads anew with MiXCR; each CDR3 protein has one entry. The profile shows fewer than 250,000 distinct CDR3 sequences, roughly 10% of them singletons. The J gene is TRBJ2-7, the V gene TRBV5-6; 7 bases are a match to TRBD1. Sequences were obtained from PBMCs or a T cell subset sorted from them (not recorded which). This receptor was obtained from a man aged 18 to 29 who had mild COVID-19 (a few samples of this study predate the infection). Cell type and time point are not known. Here the CDR3 DNA reads TGTGCCAGCAGCTACAGGACGGGGACAGACGAGCAGTACTTC. Its translation: CASSYRTGTDEQYF.